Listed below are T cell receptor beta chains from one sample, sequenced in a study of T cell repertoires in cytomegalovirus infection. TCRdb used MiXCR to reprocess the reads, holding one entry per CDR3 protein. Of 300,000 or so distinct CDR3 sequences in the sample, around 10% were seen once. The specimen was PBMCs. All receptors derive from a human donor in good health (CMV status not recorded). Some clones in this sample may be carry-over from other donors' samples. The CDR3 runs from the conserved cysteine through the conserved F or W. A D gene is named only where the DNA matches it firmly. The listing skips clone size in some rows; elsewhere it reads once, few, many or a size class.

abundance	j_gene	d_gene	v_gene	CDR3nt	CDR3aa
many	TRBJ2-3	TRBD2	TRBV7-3	TGTGCCAGCAGCCCAGTCGGGGGAGGGGCAGATACGCAGTATTTT	CASSPVGGGADTQYF
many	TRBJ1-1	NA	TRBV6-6	TGTGCCAGCAGTTACTCAGAGGCGACACCGGTCACTGAAGCTTTCTTT	CASSYSEATPVTEAFF
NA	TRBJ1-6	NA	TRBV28	TGTGCCAGCAGTTCACTCGACATGGATTCACCCCTCCACTTT	CASSSLDMDSPLHF
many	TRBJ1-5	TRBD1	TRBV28	TGTGCCAGCAGCCCCGACAGGGTAGCTAGCAATCAGCCCCAGCATTTT	CASSPDRVASNQPQHF
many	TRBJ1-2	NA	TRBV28	TGTGCCAGCAGTTTCGTTCAGGGCACCAACTATGGCTACACCTTC	CASSFVQGTNYGYTF
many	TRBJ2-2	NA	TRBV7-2	TGTGCCAGCAGCCCTACAGGGAGTAACACCGGGGAGCTGTTTTTT	CASSPTGSNTGELFF
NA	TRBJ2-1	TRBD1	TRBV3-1	TGTGCCAGCAGCCACCAGACAGGGATAAATGAGCAGTTCTTC	CASSHQTGINEQFF
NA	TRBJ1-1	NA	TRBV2	TGTGCCAGCAGCCTTACAAGTTACACTGAAGCTTTCTTT	CASSLTSYTEAFF
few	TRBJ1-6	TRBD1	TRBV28	TGTGCCAGCAGTACCGGACAGGGGGCTTCACCCCTCCACTTT	CASSTGQGASPLHF
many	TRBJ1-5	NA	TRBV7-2	TGTGCCAGCAGCTTAGATTGGTTCCCGCGGCAGCCCCAGCATTTT	CASSLDWFPRQPQHF
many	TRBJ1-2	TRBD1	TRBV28	TGTGCCAGCAAACCGGGGACAGCCCAGTATGGCTACACCTTC	CASKPGTAQYGYTF
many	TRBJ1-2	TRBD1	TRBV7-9	TGTGCCAGCAGCTCAACCAGGACAGGGGATGGCTACACCTTC	CASSSTRTGDGYTF
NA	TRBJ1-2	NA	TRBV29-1	TGCAGCGTCCCAGCAGGGCCTAGGCGGGGCTACACCTTC	CSVPAGPRRGYTF
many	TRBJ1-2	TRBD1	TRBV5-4	TGTGCCAGCAGACCTCCGGGACAGCCTATTAAATATGGCTACACCTTC	CASRPPGQPIKYGYTF
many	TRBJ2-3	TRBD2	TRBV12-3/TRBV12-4	TGTGCCAGCAGGCTTAGCGGGGGGTCTAGCACAGATACGCAGTATTTT	CASRLSGGSSTDTQYF
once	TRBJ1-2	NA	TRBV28	TGTGCCAGCAGTTTTGGGGTCCGGAAAGTTGGCTACACCTTC	CASSFGVRKVGYTF
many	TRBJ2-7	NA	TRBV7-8	TGTGCCAGCAGCTTAGAAGGGACAAGCTACGAGCAGTACTTC	CASSLEGTSYEQYF
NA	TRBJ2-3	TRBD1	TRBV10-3	TGTGCCATCAGTGAGACTTCCGGGACAGGGACAGATACGCAGTATTTT	CAISETSGTGTDTQYF
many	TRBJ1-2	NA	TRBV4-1	TGCGCCAGCAGCCCTTTCGGGGGCCCCTATGGCTACACCTTC	CASSPFGGPYGYTF
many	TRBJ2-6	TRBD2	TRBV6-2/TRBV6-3	TGTGCCAGCAGTTTTGTAGCGGGGGGATCCTCTGGGGCCAACGTCCTGACTTTC	CASSFVAGGSSGANVLTF
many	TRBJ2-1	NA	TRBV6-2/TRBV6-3	TGTGCCAGCAGTACGGGGGGCCTCGAGCAGTTCTTC	CASSTGGLEQFF
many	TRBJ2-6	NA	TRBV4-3	TGCGCCAGCAGCCAAACAACCTCCAGCTCTGGGGCCAACGTCCTGACTTTC	CASSQTTSSSGANVLTF